Listed here are 26 T cell receptor beta chains from one sample, sequenced in a study of Graves' ophthalmopathy and Graves' hyperthyroidism. Using RNA transcripts, the TCR beta CDR3 regions were amplified. Second-round multiplex PCR came after first-round RT-PCR with HTBI primers. TCRdb analysed the multiplex PCR reads with MiXCR anew, one entry per CDR3 protein. Of 200,000 to 250,000 distinct CDR3 sequences listed, roughly 21% were seen once; the top ten hold roughly 42%. The sequenced sample consisted of peripheral blood. The receptors originated from a woman in her forties or fifties with Graves' ophthalmopathy.

This clonotype came up many times. The chain couples TRBV2 to TRBJ2-7, with D tentatively TRBD1 (5 bases). The V end was cut by 7 bases, the J end by 2 bases, with 12 bases between. CDR1 SNHLY and CDR2 FYNNEI come from the germline V gene. The CDR3 runs 13 residues. CDR3 amino acids: CASKRQGTYEQYF. CDR3 bases: TGTGCCAGCAAACGGCAGGGCACCTACGAGCAGTACTTC.

This clonotype was seen many times. The junction differs from germline at one of its ends, possibly a read error. The V gene is TRBV7-9, the J gene TRBJ2-7; TRBD1 aligns across 7 bases. From germline, CDR1 is SEHNR and CDR2 FQNEAQ (reference sequence). CDR3 length: 12 residues. CDR3 region: CASTLGGSEQYF. For the CDR3, the DNA is TGTGCCAGCACCTTAGGGGGCAGCGAGCAGTACTTC.

This clonotype has just a few counts. The CDR3 nucleotides are TGCGCCAGCAGCTCACAAGCGGGAGGGATCACTGAAGCTTTCTTT. Translating it yields CASSSQAGGITEAFF. This chain joins TRBV5-1 and TRBJ1-1; no reliable D call. Germline-derived CDR1 and CDR2 are SGHRS and YFSETQ. V lost 3 bases to trimming and J lost 4 bases, with 16 bases between them. The CDR3 runs 15 residues.

The chain has TRBV2 and TRBJ1-5; a possible D gene is TRBD1 (5 bases). CDR1 is SNHLY and CDR2 is FYNNEI in the germline V gene. With 3 bases removed from V and 3 bases from J, the gap between germline ends came to 12 bases. This CDR3 is 15 amino acids long. The CDR3 coding sequence is TGTGCCAGCAGTGATATGGGACGGGACAATCAGCCCCAGCATTTT. This gives the protein CASSDMGRDNQPQHF.

In its sample, this clonotype was seen many times. J is TRBJ2-2 and V is TRBV28, with a possible D match to TRBD1 (6 bases). The CDR3 runs to 15 residues. V was cut by 6 bases and J by 1 base, with 12 bases left in between. Per the germline V gene, CDR1 is MDHEN and CDR2 is SYDVKM. The CDR3 loop reads CASRAAGENTGELFF. The DNA for the CDR3 is TGTGCCAGCAGGGCGGCAGGGGAGAACACCGGGGAGCTGTTTTTT.

Only a few counts were recorded for this clonotype. J is TRBJ1-5 and V is TRBV30; D gene ambiguous. From germline, CDR1 is GTSNPN and CDR2 SVGIG (reference sequence). V was clipped by 3 bases and J by 11 bases, with 11 bases between them. The CDR3 spans 11 residues. CDR3 region: CAWSEGMTQHF. The CDR3 coding sequence is TGTGCCTGGAGCGAGGGCATGACCCAGCATTTT.

This clonotype was counted many times. The chain links TRBV7-2 to TRBJ2-5; D not certain. Germline V gene data show CDR1 as SGHTA and CDR2 as FQGNSA. Trimming took 6 bases from V and 5 from J, leaving 7 bases between them. The CDR3 is 11 residues long. CDR3 amino acids: CASSLQETQYF. The CDR3 region has the DNA TGTGCCAGCAGTTTGCAGGAGACCCAGTACTTC.

Remarks on this clonotype: Germline is not matched at one junction end, which may reflect a read error. The chain couples TRBV11-1 to TRBJ2-7; D possibly corresponds to TRBD2 (6 bases). The length of the CDR3 is 16 residues. Germline loops: CDR1 SGHAT, CDR2 FQDESV (reference sequence). CDR3 protein: CAISLSGREAAYEQYF. The CDR3 DNA follows: TGTGCCATCAGCTTATCCGGCAGGGAGGCAGCCTACGAGCAGTACTTC.

In this sample, this clonotype turned up many times. The chain couples TRBV19 to TRBJ1-1; a weak D match, TRBD1 (5 bases). CDR3 length: 13 amino acids. The germline gives CDR1 LNHDA, CDR2 SQIVND (reference sequence). The V end was cut by 5 bases, the J end by 4 bases, with 11 bases between. CDR3 in amino acids: CASSARVATEAFF. CDR3 DNA: TGTGCCAGTAGTGCCAGGGTAGCCACTGAAGCTTTCTTT.

In this sample, this clonotype turned up many times. V is TRBV29-1 and J is TRBJ1-2; D is unclear. V shed 3 bases and J shed 4 bases, with 12 bases lying between them. The CDR3 has 13 amino acids. Germline loops: CDR1 SQVTM, CDR2 ANQGSEA. CDR3: CSVEIGMGYGYTF. CDR3 in DNA: TGCAGCGTTGAGATAGGGATGGGCTATGGCTACACCTTC.

This clonotype was detected ten times or more. This rearrangement joins TRBV19 to TRBJ2-5; D not certain. From germline, CDR1 is LNHDA and CDR2 SQIVND (reference sequence). This CDR3 comprises 15 residues. Deletions cut 5 bases from V and 5 bases from J, with 18 bases between. The CDR3 DNA reads as TGTGCCAGTAGTTCCACTTTCGCAACCCCGGAGACCCAGTACTTC. Translation: CASSSTFATPETQYF.

This clonotype was counted many times. The V call is TRBV6-2 or TRBV6-3, the J call TRBJ2-7; D is uncertain. CDR3 length: 11 amino acids. Germline loops: CDR1 MNHEY, CDR2 SVGEGT. Trimming removed 10 bases at V and 7 bases at J, with 14 bases between. The CDR3 loop is CATAATREQYF. The DNA of the CDR3 is TGTGCCACCGCCGCGACGAGGGAGCAGTACTTC.

This clonotype was counted a few times. J is TRBJ2-5 and V is TRBV29-1; no clear D. V lost 1 base and J 7 bases, leaving 10 bases between the germline ends. Per the germline V gene, CDR1 is SQVTM and CDR2 is ANQGSEA. The CDR3 has 12 residues. The CDR3 region is CSVEVMSGTQYF. CDR3 coding DNA: TGCAGCGTTGAAGTAATGTCGGGGACCCAGTACTTC.

This chain links TRBV7-2 with TRBJ2-5; 9 nucleotides line up with TRBD2. This CDR3 contains 16 residues. The V segment lost 3 bases and the J segment 4 bases; nucleotides outside the gene matches: 9. CDR1 and CDR2 (germline): SGHTA, FQGNSA. CDR3 loop: CASSLAGTSYRETQYF. Here the CDR3 DNA reads TGTGCCAGCAGCTTGGCCGGGACTAGCTATCGAGAGACCCAGTACTTC.

In its sample, this clonotype was seen a few times. Here the CDR3 omits its conserved ending phenylalanine or tryptophan, so a read error is the likely source. The genes are TRBV12-3 or TRBV12-4 and TRBJ2-2; D is ambiguous. The CDR3 sequence is 16 residues long. Trimming cost V 8 bases and J 6 bases, with 22 bases left between them. CDR3 DNA: TGTGCCAGCTCGAGATACTTTGATAAAAGGGCCGGGGAGCTGTTTTCT. Encoded protein: CASSRYFDKRAGELFS.

This clonotype was counted at least ten times. V gene TRBV12-5 combines with J gene TRBJ2-1; 8 bases map to TRBD2. The CDR3 is 16 residues long. Trimming removed 2 bases from V and 0 bases from J; junction bases left unmatched: 3. Germline lookup yields CDR1 LGHNT and CDR2 FRNRAP. CDR3: CASGLPRGGSYNEQFF. CDR3 nucleotides: TGTGCTAGTGGTTTGCCTCGGGGGGGCTCCTACAATGAGCAGTTCTTC. Using reference TRBV12-5 and TRBJ2-1 for the parts outside the CDR3, the full variable domain is DARVTQTPRHKVTEMGQEVTMRCQPILGHNTVFWYRQTMMQGLELLAYFRNRAPLDDSGMPKDRFSAEMPDATLATLKIQPSEPRDSAVYFCASGLPRGGSYNEQFFGPGTRLTVL.

There are a few counts of this clonotype. V usage is TRBV6-5 and J usage is TRBJ1-2; D gene uncertain. This CDR3 contains 11 residues. Trimming pared 7 bases from V and 4 bases from J, leaving 7 bases between. Germline-derived CDR1 and CDR2 are MNHEY and SVGAGI. The chain's CDR3 is CASMAVYGYTF. Written as DNA, the CDR3 is TGTGCCAGCATGGCTGTCTATGGCTACACCTTC.

The chain employs TRBV12-3 or TRBV12-4 and TRBJ1-1, with a weak D call TRBD1 (6 bases). Trimming removed 5 bases from V and 3 bases from J, with 16 bases in between. The CDR3 has 15 amino acids. The DNA for the CDR3 is TGTGCCAGCAGTCCAAACAGGGCTGGGGACACTGAAGCTTTCTTT. Its protein is CASSPNRAGDTEAFF.

This clonotype was picked up many times. This chain uses TRBV6-1 with TRBJ1-3; TRBD1 agrees at 7 bases. The germline gives CDR1 MNHNS, CDR2 SASEGT. The CDR3 extends over 14 amino acids. Germline trimming cut 10 bases from V and 7 bases from J; bases unmatched to any gene: 13. The CDR3, as DNA: TGTGCCACCTACACAGGGGATGCCTCCAACACCATATATTTT. Encoded protein: CATYTGDASNTIYF.

The chain has TRBV7-2 and TRBJ2-1; D is unclear. This CDR3 contains 12 residues. Trimming shortened V by 3 bases and J by 6 bases, and 6 bases separated the two germline ends. Germline V lookup: CDR1 SGHTA, CDR2 FQGNSA. The CDR3 DNA follows: TGTGCCAGCAGCTTCATAACCAATGAGCAGTTCTTC. Protein product: CASSFITNEQFF.

Many counts were recorded for this clonotype. V and J are TRBV12-5 and TRBJ2-2; the D is unclear. V was cut by 7 bases and J by 6 bases, with 15 bases left in between. This CDR3 spans 14 amino acids. Germline V gives CDR1 LGHNT, CDR2 FRNRAP. CDR3 DNA: TGTGCTAGTGAGCTACGGTCGGGTTCCGGGGAGCTGTTTTTT. Encoded protein: CASELRSGSGELFF.

This clonotype has more than one count but fewer than ten. The CDR3 sequence: CASSLGTTGDLTDTQYF. The CDR3 bases are TGTGCCAGCAGCTTAGGAACAACTGGGGACCTCACAGATACGCAGTATTTT. This sequence joins TRBV11-2 and TRBJ2-3; D is tentatively TRBD1 or TRBD2 (5 bases each). This CDR3 region has 17 residues. Trimming shortened V by 1 base and J by 2 bases, and 16 bases separated the two germline ends. The germline V gene has CDR1 SGHAT and CDR2 FQNNGV.

This clonotype has a count of ten or more. CDR3 region: CASSEALLWRNTEAFF. CDR3 nucleotides: TGTGCCAGCAGTGAAGCGCTCCTTTGGAGGAACACTGAAGCTTTCTTT. The chain has TRBV6-1 and TRBJ1-1, with D hard to call. The germline V gene encodes CDR1 MNHNS and CDR2 SASEGT. With 0 bases removed from V and 1 base from J, the gap between germline ends came to 12 bases. The CDR3 contains 16 residues.

The chain carries TRBV2 and TRBJ2-5, with D possibly matching TRBD2 (6 bases). Trimming shortened V by 4 bases and J by 1 base, and 13 bases separated the two germline ends. The length of the CDR3 is 15 residues. Germline CDR1 reads SNHLY; CDR2 reads FYNNEI. The CDR3 sequence is CASSGTGLLQETQYF. The CDR3 region has the DNA TGTGCCAGCAGTGGGACTGGACTACTCCAAGAGACCCAGTACTTC.

This clonotype was counted ten times or more. The chain has TRBV27 and TRBJ1-1; no definite D call. The CDR3 contains 14 residues. V was trimmed by 3 bases and J by 1 base, leaving 9 bases between them. The germline CDR1 and CDR2 sequences are MNHEY and SMNVEV (reference sequence). In DNA, the CDR3 is TGTGCCAGCAGTTTTGAGGGTGGGAACACTGAAGCTTTCTTT. Translation gives CASSFEGGNTEAFF.

This clonotype was seen repeatedly, ten times or more. The chain couples TRBV19 to TRBJ1-5, with D unresolved. Between the trimmed V and J ends, which lost 10 bases and 4 bases, there was a span of 17 bases. The CDR3 extends over 14 amino acids. The V gene's germline CDR1 is LNHDA and CDR2 SQIVND (reference sequence). The CDR3 DNA sequence: TGTGCCACCAAAGAGGTGGCAGCTAATCAGCCCCAGCATTTT. Translated: CATKEVAANQPQHF.